What follows are 8 T cell receptor beta chains derived from one specimen sequenced in a study of type 1 and type 2 diabetes patients. Amplification started from genomic DNA. A primer set of 30 forward and 13 reverse primers amplified the CDR3. TCRdb itself ran the multiplex PCR reads through MiXCR, one entry per CDR3 protein. The repertoire holds about 270,000 distinct CDR3 sequences, with roughly 48% as singletons. Sequencing input: peripheral blood mononuclear cells (PBMCs). The receptor source for this set is a man aged 18 to 30 with type 2 diabetes.

This clonotype has a count of ten or more. V usage is TRBV10-2 and J usage is TRBJ2-3, with 10 bases identical to TRBD2. V was pared by 3 bases and J by 6 bases, with 9 bases of the junction left unmatched. The CDR3 contains 16 residues. Germline V gene data show CDR1 as WSHSY and CDR2 as SAAADI. The CDR3 DNA reads as TGCGCCAGCAGTGATCAAGTTCTAGCGGGGGTTGATACGCAGTATTTT. Translation: CASSDQVLAGVDTQYF.

The rearrangement links TRBV5-6 to TRBJ1-2; a possible D gene is TRBD1 (5 bases). The CDR3 covers 13 residues. Trimming left V 6 bases short and J 8 bases short, with 17 bases between. Germline V gene lookup returns CDR1 SGHDT and CDR2 YYEEEE. The CDR3 nucleotides are TGTGCCAGCACGACCCAGGGACTTCGCGGCTACACCTTC. Residues: CASTTQGLRGYTF. Based on the CDR3 plus reference TRBV5-6 and TRBJ1-2, the full variable domain is DAGVTQSPTHLIKTRGQQVTLRCSPKSGHDTVSWYQQALGQGPQFIFQYYEEEERQRGNFPDRFSGHQFPNYSSELNVNALLLGDSALYLCASTTQGLRGYTFGSGTRLTVV.

With regard to this clonotype: At one end the junction does not follow the germline gene, possibly because of a read error. V is TRBV2 and J is TRBJ2-1; D is undetermined. CDR3 size: 15 residues. From germline, CDR1 is SNHLY and CDR2 FYNNEI. The CDR3 DNA reads as TGTGCCACCAGTGAGGTCGGCCAGGACTACAATGAGCAGTTCTTC. Its translation: CATSEVGQDYNEQFF.

The rearrangement uses TRBV12-3 or TRBV12-4 and TRBJ1-1, with 10 bases lining up with TRBD1. J lost 4 bases, V lost 2 bases, and 7 bases had no gene match. The CDR3 is 16 amino acids. For the CDR3, the DNA is TGTGCCAGCAGTTTAATAAGACAGGGGGCTCTCACTGAAGCTTTCTTT. Encoded protein: CASSLIRQGALTEAFF.

This clonotype appeared a few times. One junction end disagrees with the germline gene, perhaps due to a read error. The rearrangement joins TRBV5-1 to TRBJ1-2, with a tentative D call TRBD1 (5 bases). The CDR3 is 13 residues long. Germline assignment: CDR1 SGHRS and CDR2 YFSETQ. In DNA, the CDR3 is TGTGCCAGCAGCTTAGGAGGAGGGGACGGCTACACCTTC. Residues: CASSLGGGDGYTF.

In this sample, this clonotype turned up a few times. The CDR3 DNA sequence: TGTGCCAGCAGCCCAGTGGGGACGGGCCCCTTTGGCTACACCTTC. Protein sequence: CASSPVGTGPFGYTF. The V and J genes are TRBV7-6 and TRBJ1-2; maybe TRBD1 (5 bases). CDR3 size: 15 residues. Germline V gives CDR1 SGHVS, CDR2 FNYEAQ. Between the trimmed V and J ends, which lost 5 bases and 7 bases, there was a span of 20 bases.

V is TRBV5-1 and J is TRBJ2-3, with TRBD2 as a possible D gene (7 bases). CDR1 and CDR2 (germline): SGHRS, YFSETQ. The V and J ends lost 1 base and 2 bases respectively, with 17 bases between them. The CDR3 sequence is 17 residues long. In DNA form, the CDR3 reads TGCGCCAGCAGCTTGTTCGCGGGGGCGGACACCACAGATACGCAGTATTTT. The encoded protein is CASSLFAGADTTDTQYF.

The chain uses TRBV6-5 and TRBJ1-1, with a possible D match to TRBD1 (5 bases). There are 13 residues in the CDR3. The germline gives CDR1 MNHEY, CDR2 SVGAGI. Trimming took 8 bases from V and 8 from J, leaving 18 bases between them. CDR3 coding DNA: TGTGCCAGCGGCTCCGGTAAGGGGCTAGAAGCTTTCTTT. Translating it yields CASGSGKGLEAFF.